This TCR beta chain was captured by sequencing in a study of regulatory dendritic cells for organ transplantation. To note about this clone: The antigen is unknown.

The CDR3 consists of 17 residues. CDR1 LNHDA and CDR2 SQIVND come from the germline V gene (reference sequence). After removal of 6 bases from V and 0 bases from J, the junction contained 9 bases not matched to a gene. Sorted subsets were CFSE-labeled and cultured less than 6 days with allogeneic dendritic cells. The data were produced by immunoSEQ multiplex PCR, yet TCRdb's version contains in-frame clones alone and is incomplete. Here the sample spans fewer than 6,000 clones, around 79% being singletons. What was sequenced was memory CD8+ T cells from blood cultured with regulatory dendritic cells. Subset given: CD45RO+ memory T cells. The rearrangement links TRBV19 to TRBJ1-5, with 9 bases fitting TRBD1. The clonotype originates from a human donor in good health. CDR3 amino acids: CASRSGQGKYSNQPQHF. Here the CDR3 DNA reads TGTGCCAGTAGATCCGGACAGGGGAAATATAGCAATCAGCCCCAGCATTTT.